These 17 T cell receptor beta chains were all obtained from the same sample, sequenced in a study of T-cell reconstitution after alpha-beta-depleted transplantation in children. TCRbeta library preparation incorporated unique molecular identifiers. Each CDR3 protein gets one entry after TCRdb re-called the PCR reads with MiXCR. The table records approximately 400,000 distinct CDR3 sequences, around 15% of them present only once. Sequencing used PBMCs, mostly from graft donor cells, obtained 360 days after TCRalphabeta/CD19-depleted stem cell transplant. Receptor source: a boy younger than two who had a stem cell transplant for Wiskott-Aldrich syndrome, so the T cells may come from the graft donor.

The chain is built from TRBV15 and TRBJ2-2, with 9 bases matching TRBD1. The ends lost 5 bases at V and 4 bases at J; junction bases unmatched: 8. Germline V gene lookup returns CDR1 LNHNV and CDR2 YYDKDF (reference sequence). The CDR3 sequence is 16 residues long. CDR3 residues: CATSPRMGQGTGELFF. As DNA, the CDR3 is TGTGCCACCAGCCCACGAATGGGACAGGGCACCGGGGAGCTGTTTTTT.

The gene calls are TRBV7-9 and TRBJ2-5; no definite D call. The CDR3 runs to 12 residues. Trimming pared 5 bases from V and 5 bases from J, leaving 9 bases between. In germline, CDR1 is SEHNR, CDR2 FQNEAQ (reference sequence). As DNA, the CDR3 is TGTGCCAGCAGCGCGTCCGCGGAGACCCAGTACTTC. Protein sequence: CASSASAETQYF.

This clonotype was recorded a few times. CDR3 sequence reads: CATSAPGGTGSSPLHF. The CDR3 nucleotides read TGTGCCACCAGTGCTCCCGGAGGGACAGGGTCTTCACCCCTCCACTTT. The chain couples TRBV24-1 to TRBJ1-6; 9 bases are a match to TRBD1. This CDR3 has 16 amino acids. Trimming cost V 5 bases and J 9 bases; bases outside gene matches: 10. Germline V gene sequence: CDR1 KGHDR, CDR2 SFDVKD.

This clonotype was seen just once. CDR3 residues: CASSEADFFGGNEQFF. CDR3 bases: TGTGCCAGCAGTGAAGCGGATTTTTTTGGGGGAAATGAGCAGTTCTTC. This rearrangement joins TRBV2 to TRBJ2-1; either TRBD1 or TRBD2 may supply D (5 bases each). From germline, CDR1 is SNHLY and CDR2 FYNNEI. This CDR3 has 16 residues. V lost 0 bases and J 7 bases, leaving 16 bases between the germline ends.

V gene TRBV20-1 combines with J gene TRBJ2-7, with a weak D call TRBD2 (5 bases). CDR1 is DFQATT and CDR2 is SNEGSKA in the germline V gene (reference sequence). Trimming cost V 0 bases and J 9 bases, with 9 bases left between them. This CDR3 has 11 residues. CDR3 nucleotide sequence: TGCAGTGCTAGAGAAACTAGGACGCAGTACTTC. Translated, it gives CSARETRTQYF.

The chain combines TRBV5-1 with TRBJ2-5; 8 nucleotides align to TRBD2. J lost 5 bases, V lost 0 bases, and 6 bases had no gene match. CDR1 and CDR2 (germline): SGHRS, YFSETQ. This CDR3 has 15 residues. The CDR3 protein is CASSLGPGLGETQYF. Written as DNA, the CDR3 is TGCGCCAGCAGCTTGGGACCGGGACTAGGGGAGACCCAGTACTTC. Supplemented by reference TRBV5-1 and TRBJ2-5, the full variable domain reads KAGVTQTPRYLIKTRGQQVTLSCSPISGHRSVSWYQQTPGQGLQFLFEYFSETQRNKGNFPGRFSGRQFSNSRSEMNVSTLELGDSALYLCASSLGPGLGETQYFGPGTRLLVL.

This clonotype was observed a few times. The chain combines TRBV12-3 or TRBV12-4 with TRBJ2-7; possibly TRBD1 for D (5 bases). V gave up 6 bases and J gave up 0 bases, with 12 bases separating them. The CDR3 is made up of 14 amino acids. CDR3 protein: CASSQRQSSYEQYF. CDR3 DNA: TGTGCCAGCAGCCAGCGACAGAGCTCCTACGAGCAGTACTTC.

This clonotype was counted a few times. The CDR3 DNA follows: TGCGCCAGCAGCCGGACGGACGGGGGCGAGACCCAGTACTTC. It specifies CASSRTDGGETQYF. This chain connects TRBV5-1 to TRBJ2-5; perhaps D is TRBD1 or TRBD2 (6 bases each). The length of the CDR3 is 14 residues. V lost 4 bases to trimming and J lost 5 bases, with 15 bases between them. Germline CDR1 SGHRS, CDR2 YFSETQ. Full variable domain (rest looked up from reference TRBV5-1 and TRBJ2-5): KAGVTQTPRYLIKTRGQQVTLSCSPISGHRSVSWYQQTPGQGLQFLFEYFSETQRNKGNFPGRFSGRQFSNSRSEMNVSTLELGDSALYLCASSRTDGGETQYFGPGTRLLVL.

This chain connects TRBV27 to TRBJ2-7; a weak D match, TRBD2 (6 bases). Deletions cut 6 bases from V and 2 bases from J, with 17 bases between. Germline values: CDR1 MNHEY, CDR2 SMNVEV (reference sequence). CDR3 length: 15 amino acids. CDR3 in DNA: TGTGCCAGCAGACAGCCGGGGGACCCCCCCTACGAGCAGTACTTC. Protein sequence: CASRQPGDPPYEQYF.

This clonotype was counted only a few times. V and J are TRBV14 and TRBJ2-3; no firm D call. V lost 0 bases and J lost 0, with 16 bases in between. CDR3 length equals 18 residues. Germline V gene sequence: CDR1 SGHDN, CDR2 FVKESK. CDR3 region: CASSQERKIFTSTDTQYF. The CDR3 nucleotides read TGTGCCAGCAGCCAAGAGAGGAAGATTTTTACTAGCACAGATACGCAGTATTTT.

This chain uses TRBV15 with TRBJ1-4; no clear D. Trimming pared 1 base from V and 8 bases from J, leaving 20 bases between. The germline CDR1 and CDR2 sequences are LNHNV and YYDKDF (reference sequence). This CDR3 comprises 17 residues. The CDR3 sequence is CATSRAQDLSWPEKLFF. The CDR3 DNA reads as TGTGCCACCAGCAGAGCCCAAGATCTTTCATGGCCAGAAAAACTGTTTTTT.

CDR3 sequence (DNA): TGTGCCAGCAGCTTAGTTGGGAAAGGTTTGCTCGACAAGCAGTACTTC. Its translation is CASSLVGKGLLDKQYF. This chain links TRBV7-2 with TRBJ2-7; D is undetermined. Germline lookup yields CDR1 SGHTA and CDR2 FQGNSA. V lost 1 base and J 8 bases, leaving 21 bases between the germline ends. The CDR3 runs to 16 residues.

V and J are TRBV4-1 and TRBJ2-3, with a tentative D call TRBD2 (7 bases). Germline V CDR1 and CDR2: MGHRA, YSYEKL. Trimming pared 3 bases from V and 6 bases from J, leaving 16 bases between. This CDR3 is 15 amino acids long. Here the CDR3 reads CASSQSAGAWDTQYF. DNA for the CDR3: TGCGCCAGCAGCCAGTCGGCGGGGGCGTGGGATACGCAGTATTTT.

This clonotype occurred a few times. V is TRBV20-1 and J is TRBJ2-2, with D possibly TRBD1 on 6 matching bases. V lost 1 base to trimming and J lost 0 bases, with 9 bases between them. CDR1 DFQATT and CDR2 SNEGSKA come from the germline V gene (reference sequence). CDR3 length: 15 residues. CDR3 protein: CSARGDRTNTGELFF. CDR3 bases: TGCAGTGCTAGAGGTGACAGGACGAACACCGGGGAGCTGTTTTTT.

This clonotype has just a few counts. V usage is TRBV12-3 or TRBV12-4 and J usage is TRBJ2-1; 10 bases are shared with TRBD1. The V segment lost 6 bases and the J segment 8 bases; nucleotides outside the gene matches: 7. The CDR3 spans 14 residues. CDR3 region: CASSHDRGPDEQFF. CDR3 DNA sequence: TGTGCCAGCAGCCACGACAGGGGGCCCGATGAGCAGTTCTTC.

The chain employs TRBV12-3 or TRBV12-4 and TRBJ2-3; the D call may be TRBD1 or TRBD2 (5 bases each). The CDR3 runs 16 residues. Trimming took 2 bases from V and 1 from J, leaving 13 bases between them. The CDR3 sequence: CASSLTRGRGTDTQYF. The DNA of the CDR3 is TGTGCCAGCAGTTTAACTAGGGGTAGGGGCACAGATACGCAGTATTTT.

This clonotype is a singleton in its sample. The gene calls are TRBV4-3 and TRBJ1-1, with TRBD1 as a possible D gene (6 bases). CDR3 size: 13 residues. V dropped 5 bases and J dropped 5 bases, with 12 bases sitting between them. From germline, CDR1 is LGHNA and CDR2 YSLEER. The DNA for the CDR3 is TGCGCCAGCAGCATGACAGGAGATACTGAAGCTTTCTTT. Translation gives CASSMTGDTEAFF.